The 27 T cell receptor beta chains given below trace back to one sample, sequenced in a study of CD4 T cells in lung cancer. Here immunoSEQ multiplex PCR was the method, and the copy in TCRdb shows in-frame clones only, minus some. The sample lists about 4,400 clones; 70% to 75% were seen once. The sequencing input was lung tumor tissue. These receptors all come from a man between 60 and 75 years old with non-small cell lung cancer.

This clone was counted once. CDR3 sequence (DNA): TGTGCCAGCAGTGGAGGACAGTTGAACACTGAAGCTTTCTTT. This translates into CASSGGQLNTEAFF. The chain carries TRBV27 and TRBJ1-1, with D possibly being TRBD1 (6 bases). V was clipped by 5 bases and J by 0 bases, with 10 bases between them. The CDR3 is 14 residues long. Germline values: CDR1 MNHEY, CDR2 SMNVEV (reference sequence).

This rearrangement joins TRBV19 to TRBJ2-1; 10 bases map to TRBD2. CDR3 length: 18 amino acids. J was trimmed by 0 bases and V by 1 base; bases with no gene match: 6. Germline CDR1 reads LNHDA; CDR2 reads SQIVND (reference sequence). This CDR3 is CASSIAGTSASSYNEQFF. CDR3 sequence (DNA): TGTGCCAGTAGTATAGCAGGGACTAGCGCTAGCTCCTACAATGAGCAGTTCTTC.

The table lists this clone with a count of one. The chain combines TRBV18 with TRBJ2-1; D is ambiguous. Trimming pared 6 bases from V and 8 bases from J, leaving 17 bases between. CDR1 and CDR2 from the germline V gene are KGHSH and LQKENI. The CDR3 is 14 residues long. CDR3 nucleotides: TGTGCCAGCTCCCAGAGACAAGAGACGTATGAGCAGTTCTTC. This encodes CASSQRQETYEQFF.

V gene TRBV28 combines with J gene TRBJ2-5; 13 nucleotides agree with TRBD2. Matching the DNA end better, TRBJ2-7 makes the J call doubtful. There are 14 residues in the CDR3. Germline assignment: CDR1 MDHEN and CDR2 SYDVKM. The CDR3 protein is CASSRTSGSYEQYF. The CDR3 coding sequence is TGTGCCAGCAGTCGGACTAGCGGGAGTTACGAGCAGTACTTC.

This chain links TRBV7-8 with TRBJ2-3; perhaps TRBD2 as D (6 bases). Trimming shortened V by 1 base and J by 0 bases, and 17 bases separated the two germline ends. This CDR3 is 18 amino acids long. Germline CDR1 and CDR2: SGHVS and FQNEAQ. CDR3 sequence reads: CASSLGAPSVTSTDTQYF. The CDR3 nucleotides are TGTGCCAGCAGCTTAGGGGCCCCTAGCGTAACTAGCACAGATACGCAGTATTTT.

The chain has TRBV27 and TRBJ2-1; TRBD2 aligns across 9 bases. V shed 2 bases, J shed 7 bases, and the junction held 6 bases outside the gene matches. The CDR3 is 15 amino acids. Germline V gives CDR1 MNHEY, CDR2 SMNVEV (reference sequence). The DNA for the CDR3 is TGTGCCAGCAGTTTAGCGGGAGGGACGGGAAATGAGCAGTTCTTC. Encoded protein: CASSLAGGTGNEQFF.

The genes are TRBV10-3 and TRBJ2-5; 9 bases are shared with TRBD2. Unmatched junction bases numbered 13, after V lost 3 bases and J lost 5 bases. Germline values: CDR1 ENHRY, CDR2 SYGVKD. The CDR3 is 17 residues long. CDR3 amino acids: CAISDAMTSGGSETQYF. The CDR3 coding sequence is TGTGCCATCAGTGACGCGATGACTAGCGGTGGGTCCGAGACCCAGTACTTC.

This clone turned up a few times. This chain's CDR3 is CSVEDSRDTQYF. The CDR3 nucleotides are TGCAGCGTTGAGGACAGCCGGGATACGCAGTATTTT. V usage is TRBV29-1 and J usage is TRBJ2-3, with a tentative D call TRBD1 (6 bases). Germline CDR1 reads SQVTM; CDR2 reads ANQGSEA. The CDR3 loop spans 12 amino acids. V lost 3 bases and J 6 bases, leaving 10 bases between the germline ends.

This chain uses TRBV7-8 with TRBJ1-2, with D possibly TRBD1 on 6 matching bases. Germline CDR1 SGHVS, CDR2 FQNEAQ. This CDR3 spans 14 amino acids. The V gene lost 6 bases and the J gene lost 2 bases, with 13 bases spanning the gap. The CDR3 sequence: CASSPETGNYGYTF. The CDR3 DNA sequence: TGTGCCAGCAGTCCCGAAACAGGGAACTATGGCTACACCTTC.

DNA of the CDR3: TGTGCCTGGAAGGGAACAGGGCATCAGCCCCAGCATTTT. It yields the protein CAWKGTGHQPQHF. The chain combines TRBV30 with TRBJ1-5, with D possibly being TRBD1 (6 bases). V dropped 4 bases and J dropped 5 bases, with 12 bases sitting between them. The CDR3 extends over 13 amino acids. Looked up from germline, CDR1 is GTSNPN and CDR2 is SVGIG (reference sequence).

This clone was counted a few times. The chain links TRBV29-1 to TRBJ1-4; the D gene is possibly TRBD1 (5 bases). The germline gives CDR1 SQVTM, CDR2 ANQGSEA. V was trimmed by 7 bases and J by 8 bases, leaving 11 bases between them. CDR3 size: 11 residues. For the CDR3, the DNA is TGCAGCGCCGACAGTGGAGAAAAACTGTTTTTT. The encoded protein is CSADSGEKLFF.

The CDR3 nucleotides are TGTGCCAGCAGCTTGGCGAGAACAGACTCTGGAAACACCATATATTTT. This encodes CASSLARTDSGNTIYF. V is TRBV5-5 and J is TRBJ1-3; D unclear. Germline-derived CDR1 and CDR2 are SGHKS and YYEKEE (reference sequence). The CDR3 has 16 amino acids. V lost 0 bases and J lost 0, with 10 bases in between.

This clone was found a few times. The rearrangement links TRBV7-8 to TRBJ2-7; 8 bases line up with TRBD2. Germline assignment: CDR1 SGHVS and CDR2 FQNEAQ. V dropped 6 bases and J dropped 7; count of bases not matched to a gene: 5. The CDR3 sequence is 12 residues long. The chain's CDR3 is CASRSGSREQYV. The CDR3, as DNA: TGTGCCAGCAGGAGCGGGAGCAGAGAGCAGTACGTC.

This clone was observed a single time. CDR3 protein: CASNRQGGTGELFF. The DNA for the CDR3 is TGTGCCAGCAACCGACAGGGAGGCACCGGGGAGCTGTTTTTT. The rearrangement uses TRBV6-1 and TRBJ2-2; D is possibly TRBD1 (7 bases). The CDR3 is 14 residues long. V was clipped by 7 bases and J by 4 bases, with 13 bases between them. The germline gives CDR1 MNHNS, CDR2 SASEGT.

The rearrangement uses TRBV6-5 and TRBJ1-5; D is uncertain. The CDR3 is made up of 15 amino acids. Germline values: CDR1 MNHEY, CDR2 SVGAGI. Trimming took off 0 bases at V and 6 bases at J, with 12 bases between the two ends. The CDR3 is CASSYSQTVGQPQHF. DNA of the CDR3: TGTGCCAGCAGTTACTCGCAAACAGTTGGTCAGCCCCAGCATTTT.

This chain links TRBV5-4 with TRBJ2-3, with 9 bases matching TRBD1. Germline CDR1 and CDR2: SGHNT and YYREEE (reference sequence). This CDR3 is built from 16 residues. J lost 3 bases, V lost 6 bases, and 11 bases had no gene match. The CDR3 spells CASNRGGTGLTDTQYF. The DNA of the CDR3 is TGTGCCAGCAATCGGGGAGGGACAGGGTTAACAGATACGCAGTATTTT.

The V call is TRBV5-4, the J call TRBJ2-7, with D hard to call. The CDR3 loop spans 13 amino acids. Germline V gene lookup returns CDR1 SGHNT and CDR2 YYREEE (reference sequence). Trimming cost V 4 bases and J 2 bases, with 10 bases left between them. Here the CDR3 reads CASSHRLTYEQYF. In DNA form, the CDR3 reads TGTGCCAGCAGCCACCGACTGACCTACGAGCAGTACTTC.

V is TRBV9 and J is TRBJ2-1; 11 bases match TRBD2. This CDR3 has 15 residues. The trim removed 1 base at V and 7 bases at J, leaving 4 bases unmatched. The germline gives CDR1 SGDLS, CDR2 YYNGEE. The CDR3 DNA sequence: TGTGCCAGCAGCGTAACACTAGCGGGAGTGAATGAGCAGTTCTTC. Translated, it gives CASSVTLAGVNEQFF.

For the CDR3, the DNA is TGTGCCAGCAGTGAATACTTGGACAGGCTCCACTTT. Translation: CASSEYLDRLHF. The rearrangement links TRBV6-1 to TRBJ1-6, with TRBD1 identical over 7 bases. Germline V gene sequence: CDR1 MNHNS, CDR2 SASEGT. The CDR3 is 12 amino acids. The V gene end was trimmed by 2 bases and the J gene end by 16 bases; junction bases not matched to a gene: 5.

This chain joins TRBV11-2 and TRBJ2-7; D is undetermined. In germline, CDR1 is SGHAT, CDR2 FQNNGV. V was pared by 3 bases and J by 0 bases, with 3 bases between. This CDR3 region has 12 residues. As DNA, the CDR3 is TGTGCCAGCAGCTTCTCCTCCTACGAGCAGTACTTC. This codes for CASSFSSYEQYF. The whole variable domain, remainder taken from reference TRBV11-2 and TRBJ2-7, is EAGVAQSPRYKIIEKRQSVAFWCNPISGHATLYWYQQILGQGPKLLIQFQNNGVVDDSQLPKDRFSAERLKGVDSTLKIQPAKLEDSAVYLCASSFSSYEQYFGPGTRLTVT.

The rearrangement links TRBV7-9 to TRBJ2-1; D unresolved. The CDR3 is made up of 13 amino acids. CDR1 is SEHNR, CDR2 FQNEAQ, per germline (reference sequence). Trimming left V 5 bases short and J 15 bases short, with 20 bases between. DNA for the CDR3: TGTGCCAGCAGCCCCTCTGGAGCCCCTCTGCGGTTCTTC. It specifies CASSPSGAPLRFF.

The CDR3 nucleotides are TGTGCCAGCAGTGGAGGGGGCCGGGATACGCAGTATTTT. This sequence encodes CASSGGGRDTQYF. The chain is built from TRBV25-1 and TRBJ2-3; 7 bases fit TRBD1. Germline V gives CDR1 MGHDK, CDR2 SYGVNS. V trimming: 4 bases; J trimming: 6 bases; junction bases outside the gene matches: 4. The CDR3 covers 13 residues.

The chain couples TRBV9 to TRBJ1-1; D perhaps matches TRBD1 (6 bases). The length of the CDR3 is 16 residues. Germline CDR1 SGDLS, CDR2 YYNGEE. Trimming took 4 bases from V and 5 from J, leaving 21 bases between them. The CDR3: CASSPQVTGFPTEAFF. CDR3 DNA sequence: TGTGCCAGCAGCCCCCAAGTAACAGGGTTCCCGACTGAAGCTTTCTTT.

The rearrangement uses TRBV6-1 and TRBJ2-1; possibly TRBD1 for D (5 bases). The CDR3 sequence is 15 residues long. V was clipped by 3 bases and J by 1 base, with 10 bases between them. Germline lookup yields CDR1 MNHNS and CDR2 SASEGT. DNA for the CDR3: TGTGCCAGCAGTGACCAGACAGATTCCTACAATGAGCAGTTCTTC. It yields the protein CASSDQTDSYNEQFF.

This chain uses TRBV5-1 with TRBJ1-2; 9 nucleotides align to TRBD1. Germline CDR1 SGHRS, CDR2 YFSETQ. The CDR3 consists of 14 residues. The J segment lost 1 base and the V segment lost 3 bases, leaving 1 base of the junction unmatched. CDR3 in DNA: TGCGCCAGCAGCTCGACAGGGGGTAACTATGGCTACACCTTC. This codes for CASSSTGGNYGYTF.

The rearrangement links TRBV11-3 to TRBJ2-2, with 11 bases aligning to TRBD1. In germline, CDR1 is SGHNT, CDR2 YENEEA. V was clipped by 4 bases and J by 3 bases; unmatched bases: 4. This CDR3 comprises 16 residues. The CDR3 DNA sequence: TGTGCCAGCAGCTGGGGGACAGGGGGTTACACCGGGGAGCTGTTTTTT. This codes for CASSWGTGGYTGELFF.

J is TRBJ1-5 and V is TRBV27; 7 bases match TRBD1. The germline CDR1 and CDR2 sequences are MNHEY and SMNVEV (reference sequence). This CDR3 is built from 14 residues. J gave up 2 bases and V 7 bases, and 5 bases lay outside the gene matches. The CDR3, as DNA: TGTGCCAGCACCCCTGGACAGGGCAATCAGCCCCAGCATTTT. This sequence encodes CASTPGQGNQPQHF.